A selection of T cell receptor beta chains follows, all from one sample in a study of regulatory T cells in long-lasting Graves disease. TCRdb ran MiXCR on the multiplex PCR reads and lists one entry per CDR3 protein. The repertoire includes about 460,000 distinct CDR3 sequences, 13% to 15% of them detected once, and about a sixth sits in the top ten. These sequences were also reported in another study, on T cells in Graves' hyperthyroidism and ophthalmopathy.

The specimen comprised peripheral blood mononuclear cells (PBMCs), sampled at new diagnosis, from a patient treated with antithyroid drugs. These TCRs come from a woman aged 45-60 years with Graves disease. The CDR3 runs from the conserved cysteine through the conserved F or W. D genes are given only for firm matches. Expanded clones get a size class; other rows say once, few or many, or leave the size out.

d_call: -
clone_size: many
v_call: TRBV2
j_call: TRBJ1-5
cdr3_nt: TGTGCCAGCAGTGACAGGGAAATCAATCAGCCCCAGCATTTT
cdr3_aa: CASSDREINQPQHF

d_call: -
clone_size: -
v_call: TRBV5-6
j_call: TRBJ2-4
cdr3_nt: TGTGCCAGCAGCCTGACAGGTCCCAAGAACATTCAGTACTTC
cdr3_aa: CASSLTGPKNIQYF

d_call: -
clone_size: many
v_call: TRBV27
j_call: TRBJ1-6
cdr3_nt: TGTGCCAGAGACCCGAGGACACCCCTCCACTTT
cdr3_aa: CARDPRTPLHF

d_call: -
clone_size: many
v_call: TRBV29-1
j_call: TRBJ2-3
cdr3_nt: TGCAGCGCCTTCCTCGGACCGAGCACAGATACGCAGTATTTT
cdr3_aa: CSAFLGPSTDTQYF

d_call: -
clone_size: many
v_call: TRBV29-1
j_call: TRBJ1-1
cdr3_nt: TGCAGCGCCGAAGGGGCCATTGAAGCTTTCTTT
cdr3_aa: CSAEGAIEAFF

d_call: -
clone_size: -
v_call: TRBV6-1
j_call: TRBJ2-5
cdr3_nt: TGTGCCAGCAGGGCCTCAGGGTTTGAGACCCAGTACTTC
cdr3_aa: CASRASGFETQYF

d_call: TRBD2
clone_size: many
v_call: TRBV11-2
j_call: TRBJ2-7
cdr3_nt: TGTGCCAGCAGCTTAGCGATCACGACTAGCGGGTACGAGCAGTACTTC
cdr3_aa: CASSLAITTSGYEQYF

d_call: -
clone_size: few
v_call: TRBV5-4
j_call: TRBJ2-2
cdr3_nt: TGTGCCAGCAGCTCCCGACTTGGGCTTTCCGGGGAGCTGTTTTTT
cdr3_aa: CASSSRLGLSGELFF

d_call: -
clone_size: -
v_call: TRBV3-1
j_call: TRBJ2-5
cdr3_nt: TGTGCCAGCAGCCAAGAGGTCCCGAGGGAGACCCAGTACTTC
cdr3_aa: CASSQEVPRETQYF

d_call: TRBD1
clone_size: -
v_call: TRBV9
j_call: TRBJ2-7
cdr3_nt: TGTGCCAGCAGCGCTGGCGGGACAGGGGGCACCTACGAGCAGTACTTC
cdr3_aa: CASSAGGTGGTYEQYF

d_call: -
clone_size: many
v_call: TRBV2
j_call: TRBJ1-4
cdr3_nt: TGTGCCAGCACCAGAGAGGGGGGACGCGAAAAACTGTTTTTT
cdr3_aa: CASTREGGREKLFF

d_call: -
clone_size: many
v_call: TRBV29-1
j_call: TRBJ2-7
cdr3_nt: TGCAGCGTTGAAGATATTCGGGGGTTCGACGAGCAGTACTTC
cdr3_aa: CSVEDIRGFDEQYF

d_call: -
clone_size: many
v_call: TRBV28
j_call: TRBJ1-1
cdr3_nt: TGTGCCAGCAGCTTGTTACACTGGAACACTGAAGCTTTCTTT
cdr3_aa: CASSLLHWNTEAFF

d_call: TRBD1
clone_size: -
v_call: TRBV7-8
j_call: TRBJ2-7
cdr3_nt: TGTGCCAGCACGGAGACAGGGGGCTTTGACGAGCAGTACTTC
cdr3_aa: CASTETGGFDEQYF

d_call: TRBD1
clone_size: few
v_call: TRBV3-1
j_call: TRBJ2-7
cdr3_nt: TGTGCCAGCAGCCACCACGGACAGGGCCCTTCGGGGGAGCAGTACTTC
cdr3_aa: CASSHHGQGPSGEQYF

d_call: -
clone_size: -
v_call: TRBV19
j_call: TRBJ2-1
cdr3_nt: TGTGCCAGTAGTATATCACTTAGCGGTTCATACAATGAGCAGTTCTTC
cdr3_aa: CASSISLSGSYNEQFF

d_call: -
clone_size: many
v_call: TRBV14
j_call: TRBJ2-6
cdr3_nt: TGTGCCAGCAGCCTTCGAGGGGCTGGGGCCAACGTCCTGACTTTC
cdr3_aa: CASSLRGAGANVLTF

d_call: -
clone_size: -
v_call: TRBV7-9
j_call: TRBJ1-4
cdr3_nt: TGTGCCAGCAACCGGGACGGGAATGAAAAACTGTTTTTT
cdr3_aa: CASNRDGNEKLFF

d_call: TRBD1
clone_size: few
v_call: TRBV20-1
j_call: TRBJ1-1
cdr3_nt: TGCAGTGCTAGAGAGAAGGGGACAGGAGTGAACACTGAAGCTTTCTTT
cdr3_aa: CSAREKGTGVNTEAFF

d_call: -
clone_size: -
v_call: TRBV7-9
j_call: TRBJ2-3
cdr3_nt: TGTGCCAGCAGCTTAGCCGGGACTGTGGCAGATACGCAGTATTTT
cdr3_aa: CASSLAGTVADTQYF

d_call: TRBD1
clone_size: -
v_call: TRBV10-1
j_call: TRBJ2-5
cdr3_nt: TGCGCCAGCAGTGAACAGACAGGGGAGACCCAGTACTTC
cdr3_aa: CASSEQTGETQYF

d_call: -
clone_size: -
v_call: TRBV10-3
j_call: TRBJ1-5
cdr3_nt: TGTGCCATCAGTGTAGGAAGTAATAGCAATCAGCCCCAGCATTTT
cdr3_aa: CAISVGSNSNQPQHF

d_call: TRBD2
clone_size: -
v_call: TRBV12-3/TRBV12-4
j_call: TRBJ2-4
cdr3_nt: TGTGCCACCCGAGGGGTAGCGGGAGTAAGGGCCAAAAACATTCAGTACTTC
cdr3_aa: CATRGVAGVRAKNIQYF

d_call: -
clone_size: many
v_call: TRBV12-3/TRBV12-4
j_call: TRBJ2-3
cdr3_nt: TGTGCCAGCAGTTTAGGCGGGATCTTCACAGATACGCAGTATTTT
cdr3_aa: CASSLGGIFTDTQYF

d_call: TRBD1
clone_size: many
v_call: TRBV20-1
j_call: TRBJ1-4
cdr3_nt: TGCAGTGCTGACAGGGAAGCTGGAGCTAATGAAAAACTGTTTTTT
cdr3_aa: CSADREAGANEKLFF

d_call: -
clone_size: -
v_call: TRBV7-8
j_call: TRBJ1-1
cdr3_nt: TGTGCCAGCAGCTCAAGACTGAACACTGAAGCTTTCTTT
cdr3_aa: CASSSRLNTEAFF

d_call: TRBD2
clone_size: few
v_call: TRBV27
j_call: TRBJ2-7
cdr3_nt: TGTGCCAGCAGGCCCGGGGGGGGGGCGGAGCAGTACTTC
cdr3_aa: CASRPGGGAEQYF

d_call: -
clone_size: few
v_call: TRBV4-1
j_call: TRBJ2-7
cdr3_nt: TGCGCCAGCAGCCAGGCCCAGAGCCCCGGGGACACATACTACGAGCAGTACTTC
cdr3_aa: CASSQAQSPGDTYYEQYF

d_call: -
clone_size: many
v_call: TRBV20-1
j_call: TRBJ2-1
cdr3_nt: TGCAGTGCTAGGGAGGACCGTAAGGAGCAGTTCTTC
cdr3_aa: CSAREDRKEQFF

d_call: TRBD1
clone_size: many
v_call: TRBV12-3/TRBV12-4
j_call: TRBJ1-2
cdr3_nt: TGTGCCAGCAGTTCGGGACAGCCAAACTATGGCTACACCTTC
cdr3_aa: CASSSGQPNYGYTF

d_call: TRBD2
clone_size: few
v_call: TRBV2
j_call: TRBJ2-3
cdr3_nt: TGTGCCAACGCCGGGACTAGCGGGAGGACTCTCACAGATACGCAGTATTTT
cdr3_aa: CANAGTSGRTLTDTQYF

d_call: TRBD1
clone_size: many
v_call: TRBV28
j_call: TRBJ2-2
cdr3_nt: TGTGCCAGCAGTTTTTTACAGGGGGCTTCCGGGGAGCTGTTTTTT
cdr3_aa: CASSFLQGASGELFF

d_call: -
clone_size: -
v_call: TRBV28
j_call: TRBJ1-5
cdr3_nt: TGTGCCAGCAGTTTAAGGGGTGTGGGGACGCCCCTGCATTTT
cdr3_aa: CASSLRGVGTPLHF

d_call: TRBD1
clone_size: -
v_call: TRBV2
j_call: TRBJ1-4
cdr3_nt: TGTGCCAGCAGCCGCGACAGGGGTGGTAATGAAAAACTGTTTTTT
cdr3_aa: CASSRDRGGNEKLFF

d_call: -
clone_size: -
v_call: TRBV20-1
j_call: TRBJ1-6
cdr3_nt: TGCAGTGCTAGAGGACAGTTGAGATCACCCCTCCACTTT
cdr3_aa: CSARGQLRSPLHF

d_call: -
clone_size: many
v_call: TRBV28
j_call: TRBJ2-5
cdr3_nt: TGTGCCAGCAGCTCCATGGGGCTAGAGGAGACCCAGTACTTC
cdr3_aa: CASSSMGLEETQYF

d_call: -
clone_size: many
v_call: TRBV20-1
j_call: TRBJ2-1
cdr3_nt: TGCAGTGCTAGCCGCAGCGGGTCCTCGTCTGAGCAGTTCTTC
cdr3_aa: CSASRSGSSSEQFF

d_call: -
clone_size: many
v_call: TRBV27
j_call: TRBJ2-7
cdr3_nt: TGTGCCAGCAGCACTGCCAGGAAGGGGTATTGGGAGCAGTACTTC
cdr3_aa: CASSTARKGYWEQYF

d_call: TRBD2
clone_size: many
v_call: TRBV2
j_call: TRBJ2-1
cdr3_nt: TGTGCCAGCAGGACTAGCGGGAGTTCTTGGAATGAGCAGTTCTTC
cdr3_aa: CASRTSGSSWNEQFF

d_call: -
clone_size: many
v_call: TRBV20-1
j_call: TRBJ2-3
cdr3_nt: TGCAGTGCCGATAGGGGCCTAGGAGGCACAGATACGCAGTATTTT
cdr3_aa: CSADRGLGGTDTQYF

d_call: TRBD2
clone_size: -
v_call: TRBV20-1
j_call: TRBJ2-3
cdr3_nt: TGCAGTGCTAGAGATATTAGCGGGTCAGATACGCAGTATTTT
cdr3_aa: CSARDISGSDTQYF

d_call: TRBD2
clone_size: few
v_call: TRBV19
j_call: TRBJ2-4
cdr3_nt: TGTGCCAGTAGTACAACTAGCGGGAGTAGTGACATTCAGTACTTC
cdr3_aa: CASSTTSGSSDIQYF

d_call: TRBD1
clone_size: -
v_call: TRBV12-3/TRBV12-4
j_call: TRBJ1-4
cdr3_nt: TGTGCCAGCAGTCCACCGGGACAGGGCTATGAAAAACTGTTTTTT
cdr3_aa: CASSPPGQGYEKLFF

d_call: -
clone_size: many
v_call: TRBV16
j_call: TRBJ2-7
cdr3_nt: TGTGCCAGCAGCCCTTATCAGGGTCTGGGTGAGCAGTACTTC
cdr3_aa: CASSPYQGLGEQYF

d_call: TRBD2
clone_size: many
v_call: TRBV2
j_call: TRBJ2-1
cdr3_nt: TGTGCCAGCAAGACTAGCGGGAGGTACAATGAGCAGTTCTTC
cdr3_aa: CASKTSGRYNEQFF

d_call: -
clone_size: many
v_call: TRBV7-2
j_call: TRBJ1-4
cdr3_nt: TGTGCCAGCAGCCCGATCTCGGGGGCAACTAATGAAAAACTGTTTTTT
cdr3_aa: CASSPISGATNEKLFF

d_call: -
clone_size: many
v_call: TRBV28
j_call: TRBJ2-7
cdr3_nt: TGTGCCAGCCAGCCCGGGTCGTTAGCGCGGTACTACGAGCAGTACTTC
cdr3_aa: CASQPGSLARYYEQYF

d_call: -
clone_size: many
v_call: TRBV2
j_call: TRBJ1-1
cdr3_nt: TGTGCCAGCCCCCGGGACACCAGGAACACTGAAGCTTTCTTT
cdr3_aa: CASPRDTRNTEAFF

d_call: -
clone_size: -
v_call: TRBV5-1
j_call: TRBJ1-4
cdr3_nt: TGCGCCAGCAGCTCCCGGCCGACTGAAAAACTGTTTTTT
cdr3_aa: CASSSRPTEKLFF

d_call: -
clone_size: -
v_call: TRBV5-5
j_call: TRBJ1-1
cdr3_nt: TGTGCCAGCAGCTTGGCAGGGTGGGGCACTGAAGCTTTCTTT
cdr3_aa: CASSLAGWGTEAFF

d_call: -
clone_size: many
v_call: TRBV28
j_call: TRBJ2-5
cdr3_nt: TGTGCCAGCAGTTTAGAACCGGACGTCCAAGAGACCCAGTACTTC
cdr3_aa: CASSLEPDVQETQYF

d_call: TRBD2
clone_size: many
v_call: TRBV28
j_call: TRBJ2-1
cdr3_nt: TGTGCCAGCATTAGCGGGAGTGGGAATGAGCAGTTCTTC
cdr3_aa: CASISGSGNEQFF

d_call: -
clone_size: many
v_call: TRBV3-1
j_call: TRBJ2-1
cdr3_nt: TGTGCCAGCAGCCCGAGGAGAGTAGGTTCCTACAATGAGCAGTTCTTC
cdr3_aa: CASSPRRVGSYNEQFF

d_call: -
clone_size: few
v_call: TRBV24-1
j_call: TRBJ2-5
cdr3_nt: TGTGCCACCAGTGATCAGCAGCGACAAGAGACCCAGTACTTC
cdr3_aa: CATSDQQRQETQYF

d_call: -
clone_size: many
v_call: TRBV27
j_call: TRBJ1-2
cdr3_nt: TGTGCCAGCAGTCAGACACAGGGAGCTAACTATGGCTACACCTTC
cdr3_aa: CASSQTQGANYGYTF